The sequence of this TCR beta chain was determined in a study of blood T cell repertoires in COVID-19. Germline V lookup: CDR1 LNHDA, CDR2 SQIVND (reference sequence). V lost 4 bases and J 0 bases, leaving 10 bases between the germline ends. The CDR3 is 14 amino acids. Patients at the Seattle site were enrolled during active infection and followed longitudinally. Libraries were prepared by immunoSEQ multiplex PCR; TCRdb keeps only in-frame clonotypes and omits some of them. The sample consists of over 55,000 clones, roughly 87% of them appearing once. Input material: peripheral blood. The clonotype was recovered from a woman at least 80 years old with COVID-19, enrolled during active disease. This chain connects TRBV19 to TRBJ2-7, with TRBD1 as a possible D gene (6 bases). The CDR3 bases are TGTGCCAGTAGTAACCGGGACACCTCCTACGAGCAGTACTTC. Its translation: CASSNRDTSYEQYF.